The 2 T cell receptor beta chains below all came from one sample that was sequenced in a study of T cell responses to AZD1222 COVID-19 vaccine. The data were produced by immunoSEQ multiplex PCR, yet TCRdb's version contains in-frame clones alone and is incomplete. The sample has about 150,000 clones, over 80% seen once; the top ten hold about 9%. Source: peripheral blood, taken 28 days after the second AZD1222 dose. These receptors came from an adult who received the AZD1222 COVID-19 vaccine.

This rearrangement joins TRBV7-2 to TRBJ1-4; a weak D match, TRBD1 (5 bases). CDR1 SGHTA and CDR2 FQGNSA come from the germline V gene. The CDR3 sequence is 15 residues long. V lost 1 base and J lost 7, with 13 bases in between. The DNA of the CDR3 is TGTGCCAGCAGCTTAGTCGCCGGGGGGGGTGAAAAACTGTTTTTT. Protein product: CASSLVAGGGEKLFF.

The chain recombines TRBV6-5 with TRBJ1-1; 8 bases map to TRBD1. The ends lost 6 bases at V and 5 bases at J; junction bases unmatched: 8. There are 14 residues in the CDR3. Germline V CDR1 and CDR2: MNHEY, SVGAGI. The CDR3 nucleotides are TGTGCCAGCAGAGAGGACAGGGTTCGTACTGAAGCTTTCTTT. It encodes CASREDRVRTEAFF.